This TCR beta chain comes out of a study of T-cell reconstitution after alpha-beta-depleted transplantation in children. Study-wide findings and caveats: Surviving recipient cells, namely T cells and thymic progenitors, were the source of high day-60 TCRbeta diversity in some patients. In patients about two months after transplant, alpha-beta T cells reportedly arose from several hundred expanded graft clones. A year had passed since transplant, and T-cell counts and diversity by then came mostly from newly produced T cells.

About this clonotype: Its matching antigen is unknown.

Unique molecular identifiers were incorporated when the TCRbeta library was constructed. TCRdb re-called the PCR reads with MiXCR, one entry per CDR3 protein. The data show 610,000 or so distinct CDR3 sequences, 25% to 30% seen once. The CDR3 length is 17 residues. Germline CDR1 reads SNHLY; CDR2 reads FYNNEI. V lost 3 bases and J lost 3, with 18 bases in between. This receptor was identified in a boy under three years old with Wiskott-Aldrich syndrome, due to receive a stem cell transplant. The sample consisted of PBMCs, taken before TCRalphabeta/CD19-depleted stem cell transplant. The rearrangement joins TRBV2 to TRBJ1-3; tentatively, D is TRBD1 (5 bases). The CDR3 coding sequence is TGTGCCAGCAGTGACGTAGGGAACGGACAAATTGGAAACACCATATATTTT. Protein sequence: CASSDVGNGQIGNTIYF. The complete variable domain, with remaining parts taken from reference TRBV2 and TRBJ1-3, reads EPEVTQTPSHQVTQMGQEVILRCVPISNHLYFYWYRQILGQKVEFLVSFYNNEISEKSEIFDDQFSVERPDGSNFTLKIRSTKLEDSAMYFCASSDVGNGQIGNTIYFGEGSWLTVV.